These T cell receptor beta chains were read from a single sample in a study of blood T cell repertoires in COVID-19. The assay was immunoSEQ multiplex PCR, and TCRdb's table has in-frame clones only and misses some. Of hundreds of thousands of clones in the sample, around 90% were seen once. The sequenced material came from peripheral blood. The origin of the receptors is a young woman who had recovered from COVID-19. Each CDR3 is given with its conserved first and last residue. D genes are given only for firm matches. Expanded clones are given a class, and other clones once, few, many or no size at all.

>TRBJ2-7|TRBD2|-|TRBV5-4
CASSLAGARDEQYF
TGTGCCAGCAGCTTAGCGGGAGCTCGCGACGAGCAGTACTTC
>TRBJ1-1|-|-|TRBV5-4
CASSSTREKSIEAFF
TGTGCCAGCAGCTCTACGCGTGAGAAATCCATTGAAGCTTTCTTT
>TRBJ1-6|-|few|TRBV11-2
CASSEEQGAISPLHF
TGTGCCAGCAGCGAGGAACAGGGTGCAATTTCACCCCTCCACTTT
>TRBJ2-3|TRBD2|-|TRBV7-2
CASSPNRNSGRRSDTQYF
TGTGCCAGCAGCCCGAACCGAAATAGCGGGAGAAGATCAGATACGCAGTATTTT
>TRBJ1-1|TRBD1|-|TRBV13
CASSTWTGPNTEAFF
TGTGCCAGCAGCACTTGGACAGGGCCGAACACTGAAGCTTTCTTT
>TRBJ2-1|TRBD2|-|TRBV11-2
CASSLGPSGAGYNEQFF
TGTGCCAGCAGCTTAGGGCCTAGCGGGGCCGGCTACAATGAGCAGTTCTTC
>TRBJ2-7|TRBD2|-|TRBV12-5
CASGGGTSGPYEQYF
TGTGCTAGTGGTGGTGGGACTAGCGGACCCTACGAGCAGTACTTC
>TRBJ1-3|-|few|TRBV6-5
CASSYGFSGTGNTIYF
TGTGCCAGCAGTTACGGTTTTTCGGGGACAGGAAACACCATATATTTT
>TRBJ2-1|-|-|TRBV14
CASSPQTGYTRANEQFF
TGTGCCAGCAGCCCGCAGACGGGCTACACTAGGGCTAATGAGCAGTTCTTC
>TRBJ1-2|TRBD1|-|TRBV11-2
CASSTIRDRGRQNYGYTF
TGTGCCAGCAGCACAATCCGGGACAGGGGGCGTCAAAACTATGGCTACACCTTC
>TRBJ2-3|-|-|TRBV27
CASSPGEVPDTQYF
TGTGCCAGCAGTCCCGGTGAAGTCCCAGATACGCAGTATTTT
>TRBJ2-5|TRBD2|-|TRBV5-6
CASSSSWRAGGRRQETQYF
TGTGCCAGCAGCTCAAGCTGGCGAGCGGGAGGTCGAAGGCAAGAGACCCAGTACTTC
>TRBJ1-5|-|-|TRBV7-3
CASSLGSAQPQHF
TGTGCCAGCAGCTTAGGCTCCGCTCAGCCCCAGCATTTT
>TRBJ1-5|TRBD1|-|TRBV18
CASSTGPYLSNQPQHF
TGTGCCAGCTCGACAGGGCCCTACCTTAGCAATCAGCCCCAGCATTTT
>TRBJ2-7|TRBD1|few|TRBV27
CASSSRGFSYEQYF
TGTGCCAGCAGTTCCAGGGGGTTCTCCTACGAGCAGTACTTC
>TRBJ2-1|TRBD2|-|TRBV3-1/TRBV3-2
CASRTSGASDEQFF
TGTGCCAGCAGGACTAGCGGGGCCTCCGATGAGCAGTTCTTC
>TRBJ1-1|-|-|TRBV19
CASSLGRAFPNF
TGTGCCAGTAGCCTGGGCCGAGCCTTCCCAAATTTT
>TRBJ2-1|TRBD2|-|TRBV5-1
CASSLFGAGEYNEQFF
TGCGCCAGCAGCTTGTTTGGAGCGGGAGAGTACAATGAGCAGTTCTTC
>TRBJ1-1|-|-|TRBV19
CASSVGGLGTEAFF
TGTGCCAGTAGTGTGGGGGGGTTGGGCACTGAAGCTTTCTTT
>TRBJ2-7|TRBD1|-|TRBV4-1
CASSPTTGVDEQYF
TGCGCCAGCAGCCCAACGACAGGGGTTGACGAGCAGTACTTC
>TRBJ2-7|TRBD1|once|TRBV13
CASSSEGTGAYEQYF
TGTGCCAGCAGCTCCGAAGGGACAGGGGCCTACGAGCAGTACTTC
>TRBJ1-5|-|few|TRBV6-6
CASSPRGSPNQPQHF
TGTGCCAGCAGTCCCCGGGGGTCCCCTAATCAGCCCCAGCATTTT
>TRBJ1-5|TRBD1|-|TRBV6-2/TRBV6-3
CASSSQDRGNQPQHF
TGTGCCAGCAGTTCCCAGGACAGGGGAAATCAGCCCCAGCATTTT
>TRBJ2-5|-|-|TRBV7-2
CASSLVRGVGSETQYF
TGTGCCAGCAGCTTAGTTCGCGGGGTGGGGTCAGAGACCCAGTACTTC
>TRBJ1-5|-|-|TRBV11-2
CASSFRYGAPQHF
TGTGCCAGCAGCTTTCGGTATGGAGCTCCCCAGCATTTT
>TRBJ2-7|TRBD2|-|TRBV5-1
CASSSLQSGTTYEQYF
TGCGCCAGCAGCTCACTACAATCCGGGACTACCTACGAGCAGTACTTC
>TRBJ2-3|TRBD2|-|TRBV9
CASSVEGAGSSTDTQYF
TGTGCCAGCAGCGTAGAGGGAGCGGGATCTAGCACAGATACGCAGTATTTT
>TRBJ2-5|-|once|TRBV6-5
CASSYSTGIGTQYF
TGTGCCAGCAGTTACAGCACAGGGATCGGGACCCAGTACTTC
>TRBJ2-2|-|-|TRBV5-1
CASEPGLNTGELFF
TGCGCCAGCGAGCCGGGACTGAACACCGGGGAGCTGTTTTTT
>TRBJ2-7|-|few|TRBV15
CATSRTALAHEQYF
TGTGCCACCAGTCGGACAGCGTTAGCCCACGAGCAGTACTTC
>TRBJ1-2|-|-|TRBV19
CASSISRVYGYTF
TGTGCCAGTAGTATATCCAGGGTCTATGGCTACACCTTC
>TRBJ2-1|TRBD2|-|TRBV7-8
CASSQGLAGANEQFF
TGTGCCAGCAGCCAAGGTTTAGCGGGAGCCAATGAGCAGTTCTTC
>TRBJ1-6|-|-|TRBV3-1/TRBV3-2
CASSRGTGDSPLHF
TGTGCCAGCAGCCGCGGGACGGGGGATTCACCCCTCCACTTT
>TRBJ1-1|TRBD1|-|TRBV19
CASSATGGVKAFF
TGTGCCAGTAGTGCGACAGGGGGCGTGAAAGCTTTCTTT
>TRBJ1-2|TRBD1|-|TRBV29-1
CSVRRQGNYGYTF
TGCAGCGTTCGGAGACAGGGAAATTATGGCTACACCTTC
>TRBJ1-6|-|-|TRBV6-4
CASSDSYSGSSPLHF
TGTGCCAGCAGTGACTCGTACTCCGGTAGTTCACCCCTCCACTTT
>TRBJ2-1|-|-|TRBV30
CACNRQDWGNEQFF
TGTGCCTGTAACAGACAGGATTGGGGCAATGAGCAGTTCTTC
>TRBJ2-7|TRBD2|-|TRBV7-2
CASSSQRDSYEQYF
TGTGCCAGCAGCTCGCAGCGGGACTCCTACGAGCAGTACTTC
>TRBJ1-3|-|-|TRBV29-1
CSVDGGAPGNTIYF
TGCAGCGTGGATGGGGGGGCCCCTGGAAACACCATATATTTT
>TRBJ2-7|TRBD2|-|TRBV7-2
CASSSSSGRARGYEQYF
TGTGCCAGCAGCTCATCTAGCGGGAGGGCAAGGGGCTACGAGCAGTACTTC
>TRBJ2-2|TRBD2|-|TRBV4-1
CASSQDLFSGNHGELFF
TGCGCCAGCAGCCAAGATCTATTTAGCGGGAATCACGGGGAGCTGTTTTTT
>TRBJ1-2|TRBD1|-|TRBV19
CARRTGGNYGYTF
TGTGCCAGAAGGACAGGGGGAAACTATGGCTACACCTTC
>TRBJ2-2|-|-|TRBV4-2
CASSPPTTGELFF
TGTGCCAGCAGCCCTCCGACAACCGGGGAGCTGTTTTTT
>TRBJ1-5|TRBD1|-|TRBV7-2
CASSLGTVGQPQHF
TGTGCCAGCAGCTTGGGGACAGTCGGCCAGCCCCAGCATTTT
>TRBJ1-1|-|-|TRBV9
CASSGLAAGTEAFF
TGTGCCAGCAGCGGCCTCGCCGCGGGGACTGAAGCTTTCTTT
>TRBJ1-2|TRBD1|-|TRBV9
CASSVQGVEGYTF
TGTGCCAGCAGCGTACAGGGGGTCGAAGGCTACACCTTC
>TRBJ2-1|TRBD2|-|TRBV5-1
CASSRLTSGSSSYNEQFF
TGCGCCAGCAGCCGACTGACTAGCGGAAGTTCCTCCTACAATGAGCAGTTCTTC
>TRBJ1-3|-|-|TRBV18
CASSPIGQGGNTIYF
TGTGCCAGCTCACCAATCGGCCAGGGCGGAAACACCATATATTTT
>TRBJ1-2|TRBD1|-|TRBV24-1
CATSDSRSLGQGRWIGGYTF
TGTGCCACCAGTGATTCCCGCTCGCTGGGACAGGGTCGATGGATAGGTGGCTACACCTTC
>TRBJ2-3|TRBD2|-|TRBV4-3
CASSQDGFTSGSSQYF
TGCGCCAGCAGCCAAGACGGTTTCACTAGCGGGAGCTCGCAGTATTTT
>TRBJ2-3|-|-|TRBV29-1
CSLRISGTTDTQYF
TGCAGCCTTAGAATCAGCGGTACCACAGATACGCAGTATTTT
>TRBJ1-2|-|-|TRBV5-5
CASSPATASHYGYTF
TGTGCCAGCAGCCCTGCGACAGCGTCACACTATGGCTACACCTTC
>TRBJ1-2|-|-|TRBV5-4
CASSLTSPNYGYTF
TGTGCCAGCAGCTTGACCAGTCCTAACTATGGCTACACCTTC
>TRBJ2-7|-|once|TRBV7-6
CASSLAEDFYEQYF
TGTGCCAGCAGCTTAGCTGAAGACTTCTACGAGCAGTACTTC